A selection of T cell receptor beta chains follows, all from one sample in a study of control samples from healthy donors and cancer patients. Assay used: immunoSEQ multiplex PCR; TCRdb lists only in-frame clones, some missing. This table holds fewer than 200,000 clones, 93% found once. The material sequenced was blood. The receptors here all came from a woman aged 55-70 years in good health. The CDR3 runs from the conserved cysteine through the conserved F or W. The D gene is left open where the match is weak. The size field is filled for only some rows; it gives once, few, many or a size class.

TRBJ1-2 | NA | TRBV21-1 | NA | NA | CASSNDVGQGIPVYGYTF
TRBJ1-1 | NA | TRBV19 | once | TGTGCCAGTAGTCCTAACACCAACACTGAAGCTTTCTTT | CASSPNTNTEAFF
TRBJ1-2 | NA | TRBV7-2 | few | TGTGCCAGCAGCTTAGCGTCTCGGGATTCCTATGGCTACACCTTC | CASSLASRDSYGYTF
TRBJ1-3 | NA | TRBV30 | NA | TGTGCCTGGAGGCGCGGACCTAACCAAGGAAACACCATATATTTT | CAWRRGPNQGNTIYF
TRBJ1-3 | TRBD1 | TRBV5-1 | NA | TGCGCCAGCAGCTTGGCAGGGGGCGAGAACACCATATATTTT | CASSLAGGENTIYF
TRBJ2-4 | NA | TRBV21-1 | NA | TGTGCCAGCAGAGCCGGGACAGTGAAAAACATTCAGTACTTC | CASRAGTVKNIQYF
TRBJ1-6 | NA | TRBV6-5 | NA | TGTGCCAGCAGTTACTCGCCAGGAACACCCAATTCACCCCTCCACTTT | CASSYSPGTPNSPLHF
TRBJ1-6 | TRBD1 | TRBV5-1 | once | TGCGCCAGCAGCTCCGGGCAGGGGGAAAGTTCACCCCTCCACTTT | CASSSGQGESSPLHF
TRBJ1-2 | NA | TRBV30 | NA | TGTGCCAGAGATCAGGGGACCTATGGCTACACCTTC | CARDQGTYGYTF
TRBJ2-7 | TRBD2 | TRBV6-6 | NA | TGTGCCAGCAGTTACCCCGGGACTACGAACGTCGAGCAGTACTTC | CASSYPGTTNVEQYF
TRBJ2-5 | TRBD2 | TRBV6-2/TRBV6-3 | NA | TGTGCCAGCAGTTACTCGAAGTCCAGACAAGCGGGGGGTGGTCAAGAGACCCAGTACTTC | CASSYSKSRQAGGGQETQYF
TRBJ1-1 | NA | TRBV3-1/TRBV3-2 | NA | TGTGCCAGCAGCCAACAAACTACAAGGGGCACTGAAGCTTTCTTT | CASSQQTTRGTEAFF
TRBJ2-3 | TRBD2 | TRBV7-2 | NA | TGTGCCAGCAAATACAGCGGGGGGGCTTATAGCACAGATACGCAGTATTTT | CASKYSGGAYSTDTQYF
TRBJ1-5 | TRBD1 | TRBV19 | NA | TGTGCCAGTAGTATCCTGGGACAGAACTCCAATCAGCCCCAGCATTTT | CASSILGQNSNQPQHF
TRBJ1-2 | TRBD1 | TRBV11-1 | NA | TGTGCCAGCAGCTTAGGCGGGACAGGCACCTTCTATGGCTACACCTTC | CASSLGGTGTFYGYTF
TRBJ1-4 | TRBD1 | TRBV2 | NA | TGTGCCAGAAAGGGACAGGGAGAGGAAAAACTGTTTTTT | CARKGQGEEKLFF
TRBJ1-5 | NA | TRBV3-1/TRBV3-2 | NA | TGTGCCAGCAGCTCATCGGCGGGGGTAGGCAATCAGCCCCAGCATTTT | CASSSSAGVGNQPQHF
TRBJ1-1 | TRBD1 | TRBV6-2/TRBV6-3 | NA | TGTGCCAGCAGTTACGGGGCAGGGGGGACTGAAGCTTTCTTT | CASSYGAGGTEAFF
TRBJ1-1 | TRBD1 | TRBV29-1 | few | TGCAGCGCAAACCCGGGACAGGGGACAGGGGAAGCTTTCTTT | CSANPGQGTGEAFF
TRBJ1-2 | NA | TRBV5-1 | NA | TGCGCCAGCAGCGTCCAGGGTAGGAACTATGGCTACACCTTC | CASSVQGRNYGYTF
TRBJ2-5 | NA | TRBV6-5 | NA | TGTGCCAGCAGGGTTGAACAGGGATACCAAGAGACCCAGTACTTC | CASRVEQGYQETQYF
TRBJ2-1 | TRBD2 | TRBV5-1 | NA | TGCGCCAGCAGACTAGCGGGGGGCACCTACAATGAGCAGTTCTTC | CASRLAGGTYNEQFF
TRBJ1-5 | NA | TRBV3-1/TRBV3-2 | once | TGTGCCAGCAAAGGGAGCCATCAGCCCCAGCATTTT | CASKGSHQPQHF
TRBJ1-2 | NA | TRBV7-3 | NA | TGTGCCAGCAGCTTAAACTCCCAGGGCGTCTATGGCTACACCTTC | CASSLNSQGVYGYTF
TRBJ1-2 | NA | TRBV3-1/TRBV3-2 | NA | TGTGCCAGCAGCCAAGCCCTAGGAGAGGCGAGCTATGGCTACACCTTC | CASSQALGEASYGYTF
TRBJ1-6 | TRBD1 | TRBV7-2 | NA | TGTGCCAGCAGACCAACAGGGGGCGATGATTCACCCCTCCACTTT | CASRPTGGDDSPLHF
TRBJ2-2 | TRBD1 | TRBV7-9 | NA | TGTGCCAGCAGCTGGACAGGGCCGAACACCGGGGAGCTGTTTTTT | CASSWTGPNTGELFF
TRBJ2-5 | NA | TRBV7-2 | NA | TGTGCCAGCAGCGCCGGACAGTTACGGTGGGAGACCCAGTACTTC | CASSAGQLRWETQYF
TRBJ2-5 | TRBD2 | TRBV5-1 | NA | TGCGCCAGCAGCCCCGCGGGGGTGGGGCAAGAGACCCAGTACTTC | CASSPAGVGQETQYF
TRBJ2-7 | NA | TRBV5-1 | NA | TGCGCCAGCAGCTTGGATTTGGCTTACGAGCAGTACTTC | CASSLDLAYEQYF